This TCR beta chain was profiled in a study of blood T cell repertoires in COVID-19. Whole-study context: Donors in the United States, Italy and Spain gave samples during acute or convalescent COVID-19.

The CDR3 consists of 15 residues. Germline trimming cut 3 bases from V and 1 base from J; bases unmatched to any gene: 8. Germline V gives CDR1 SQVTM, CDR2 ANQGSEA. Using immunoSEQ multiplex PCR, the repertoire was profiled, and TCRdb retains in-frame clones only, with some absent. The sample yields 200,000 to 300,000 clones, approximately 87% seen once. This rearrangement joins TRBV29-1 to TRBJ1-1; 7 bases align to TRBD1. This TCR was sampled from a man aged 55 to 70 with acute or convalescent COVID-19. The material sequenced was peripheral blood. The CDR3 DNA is TGCAGCGTTGACGGTTCCGGGACAGCGAACACTGAAGCTTTCTTT. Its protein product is CSVDGSGTANTEAFF. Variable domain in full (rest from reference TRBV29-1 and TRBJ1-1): SAVISQKPSRDICQRGTSLTIQCQVDSQVTMMFWYRQQPGQSLTLIATANQGSEATYESGFVIDKFPISRPNLTFSTLTVSNMSPEDSSIYLCSVDGSGTANTEAFFGQGTRLTVV.